This T cell receptor beta chain was documented in a study of Tregs in tolerant kidney transplant recipients (dated by TCRdb to about 2019). Turning to the overall study: Related donors were used in the transplants with nonmyeloablative bone marrow transplantation, and mixed chimerism was transient in the human trials. The study used TCRbeta sequencing to identify donor-specific regulatory T cells before combined kidney and bone marrow transplantation, then tracked those cells after transplant. Overall study outcomes, separate from this receptor: In tolerant patients, donor-specific Tregs expanded more than Tregs overall, which suggests antigen-driven rather than nonspecific expansion. Expanding Tregs with activated donor B cells appeared to identify the most biologically relevant and donor-specific TCRbeta repertoire. The study was constrained by small patient numbers, and validation of the findings is required in larger populations and under other immunosuppression protocols. PCR primers changed over time for some patients, so nucleotide-level comparison across those patients' samples was not possible. Biological reproducibility was not directly assessed, although technical replication error appeared to be minimal.

As regards this clone: Its antigen is still unknown. No quality values exist for individual bases; no much larger clone is one base distant.

Read against the paper, the sample's time point label means: blood sample drawn before combined kidney and bone marrow transplant. Unstimulated Tregs (CD4+CD25+CD127-), CD4+ non-Tregs (CD4+CD25-), CD4 and CD8 cells were FACS-sorted from thawed PBMCs. Thawed PBMCs were rested overnight at 37 degrees C with about 200 IU/ml IL-2 before Treg sorting. The patients were a handful of recipients of combined kidney and bone marrow transplants from the ITN036ST trial, and samples were available only for these trial subjects. Healthy control blood was separated into PBMCs by Ficoll density gradient and cryopreserved, and patient PBMCs were collected both before and after transplant. From its cysteine to its phenylalanine, the CDR3 spans 18 amino acids. The sequence is cut down to CDR3 DNA, 54 bases in frame from base 1. The CDR1 and CDR2 encoded by the germline V gene (reference sequence) are PRHDT and FYEKMQ. V and J are trimmed by 0 bases and 0 bases, and the gene matches miss 9 bases of the junction.

For TCRbeta CDR3 sequencing, genomic DNA was extracted from sorted cells using the QIAGEN DNeasy Blood and Tissue Kit. High-throughput TCRbeta CDR3 sequencing, which included PCR amplification with bias correction and internal controls, was done commercially through immunoSEQ. In the original analysis: Unique productive TCRbeta sequences were defined by CDR3 nucleotide sequence where primers matched, and otherwise by CDR3 amino acid sequence together with Vbeta and Jbeta genes. As a correction for sorting error, sequences shared between sorted populations at a frequency ratio of 2:1 or less were discarded, and the remaining shared sequences were assigned to the higher population. A sequence was defined as donor-reactive if the sequence was expanded at least 5-fold in CFSE-low cells compared with unstimulated cells and had a frequency of at least 0.01% in CFSE-low cells. Repertoire divergence was quantified by Jensen-Shannon divergence calculated from the top 100 TCRbeta sequences ranked by frequency. For samples with multiple sequencing runs, sorting error was corrected in each run separately before the runs were combined. TCRdb provides this immuneACCESS table in a form limited to in-frame rearrangements. Some clones are lacking; in checked studies, under half of them reflect an unresolved V gene, and why the rest are absent is not known. That table supplies the V and J calls and clone size; D and trimming were determined from the DNA. This sample is represented by 62,000 or so clones; 95% to 98% of them were singletons. The top ten constitute 0.34% of the sample.

The V and J segments used are TRBV13 and TRBJ2-7, with 9 bases aligning to TRBD2. The sequencing here drew on Tregs from blood, taken before the transplant. This sequence was found in a human donor who received a combined kidney and bone marrow transplant. The CDR3 region: CASSLGGIAGVSSYEQYF. The sequenced DNA: TGTGCCAGCAGCTTAGGAGGAATAGCGGGAGTGAGCTCCTACGAGCAGTACTTC.